The 20 T cell receptor beta chains presented below share a single source sample, sequenced in a study of Ad26.COV2.S vaccination and SARS-CoV-2 variants. Some clones are missing from TCRdb's copy, which holds only in-frame ones; the method was immunoSEQ multiplex PCR. The sample shows 350,000 to 450,000 clones, 92% of them seen only once. The treatment is: 19 received Ad26.COV2.S at low or high dose, single or two shots; 5 received placebo; per-sample allocation not given. Samples were taken on day 63 after the first vaccine or placebo injection. This specimen consisted of peripheral blood, obtained in a trial of Ad26.COV2.S vaccine versus placebo. The receptors come from a person aged 18-60 years who received the Ad26.COV2.S COVID-19 vaccine or a placebo.

The rearrangement joins TRBV6-5 to TRBJ1-5; 8 nucleotides match TRBD1. This CDR3 contains 13 residues. Trimming took 7 bases from V and 5 from J; bases not matched to a gene: 4. CDR1 and CDR2 from the germline V gene are MNHEY and SVGAGI. CDR3 protein: CASTQGADQPQHF. The CDR3 DNA reads as TGTGCCAGCACCCAGGGGGCGGATCAGCCCCAGCATTTT.

The chain has TRBV4-3 and TRBJ1-2, with D possibly matching TRBD1 (6 bases). The CDR3 sequence is 19 residues long. Germline V gives CDR1 LGHNA, CDR2 YSLEER. V was shortened by 0 bases and J by 5 bases, with 25 bases between the two germline ends. In nucleotides, the CDR3 is TGCGCCAGCAGCCAAGATCCCCCCGGGGGTAGGGGGGGTTGGTATGGCTACACCTTC. Translation gives CASSQDPPGGRGGWYGYTF.

This clone was detected only a few times. The DNA for the CDR3 is TGTGCCAGTTTAGAAAGGGGGAACGAGCAGTACTTC. It yields the protein CASLERGNEQYF. The chain is built from TRBV3-1 (or the pseudogene TRBV3-2) and TRBJ2-7; weak D call: TRBD1 (6 bases). Germline V lookup: CDR1 LGHDT, CDR2 YNNKEL (reference sequence). The CDR3 is 12 residues long. The V and J ends lost 9 bases and 5 bases respectively, with 14 bases between them.

This clone was picked up a small number of times. V usage is TRBV18 and J usage is TRBJ2-7; 13 bases align to TRBD2. Looked up from germline, CDR1 is KGHSH and CDR2 is LQKENI. The CDR3 runs to 18 residues. The V and J ends lost 3 bases and 2 bases, in that order; junction bases with no gene match: 10. The chain's CDR3 is CASSPGLAGATSTYEQYF. DNA for the CDR3: TGTGCCAGCTCACCTGGACTAGCGGGGGCCACTTCGACCTACGAGCAGTACTTC.

V gene TRBV6-5 combines with J gene TRBJ1-2, with TRBD1 identical over 9 bases. The CDR3 covers 13 residues. V trimming: 6 bases; J trimming: 8 bases; junction bases outside the gene matches: 7. Looked up from germline, CDR1 is MNHEY and CDR2 is SVGAGI. This chain's CDR3 is CASRDRGPNGYTF. DNA of the CDR3: TGTGCCAGCAGGGACAGGGGCCCGAACGGCTACACCTTC.

The genes are TRBV27 and TRBJ1-5, with TRBD1 as a possible D gene (5 bases). V lost 5 bases and J 1 base, leaving 15 bases between the germline ends. CDR3 length: 16 residues. Germline CDR1 is MNHEY and CDR2 is SMNVEV (reference sequence). The CDR3 nucleotides read TGTGCCAGCAGTCCTCAGGGACGGCTAAGCAATCAGCCCCAGCATTTT. This translates into CASSPQGRLSNQPQHF.

Here the CDR3 DNA reads TGTGCCAGCAGCATCGACAGGGGTGGAAACACCATATATTTT. Its translation: CASSIDRGGNTIYF. The rearrangement joins TRBV7-2 to TRBJ1-3; 8 bases line up with TRBD1. CDR3 length equals 14 residues. With 5 bases clipped from V and 3 bases from J, the junction kept 3 bases outside the gene matches. Germline CDR1 SGHTA, CDR2 FQGNSA. The entire variable domain, with the rest obtained from reference TRBV7-2 and TRBJ1-3, is as follows: GAGVSQSPSNKVTEKGKDVELRCDPISGHTALYWYRQSLGQGLEFLIYFQGNSAPDKSGLPSDRFSAERTGGSVSTLTIQRTQQEDSAVYLCASSIDRGGNTIYFGEGSWLTVV.

This clone was counted once. The J gene is TRBJ2-3, the V gene TRBV7-9, with 10 bases aligning to TRBD1. Germline V gene sequence: CDR1 SEHNR, CDR2 FQNEAQ (reference sequence). CDR3 size: 15 residues. V shed 3 bases and J 3 bases; nucleotides not matched to a gene: 3. CDR3: CASSFWTGGTDTQYF. As DNA, the CDR3 is TGTGCCAGCAGCTTCTGGACAGGGGGGACAGATACGCAGTATTTT.

This chain uses TRBV9 with TRBJ1-3; D possibly corresponds to TRBD1 (6 bases). The CDR3 is made up of 16 amino acids. V was trimmed by 0 bases and J by 3 bases, leaving 13 bases between them. CDR1 SGDLS and CDR2 YYNGEE come from the germline V gene. Here the CDR3 reads CASSVGVGGSGNTIYF. DNA for the CDR3: TGTGCCAGCAGCGTAGGGGTAGGGGGTAGTGGAAACACCATATATTTT.

The J gene is TRBJ2-1, the V gene TRBV7-9, with 10 bases that match TRBD2. The CDR3 has 14 residues. Per germline, CDR1 SEHNR and CDR2 FQNEAQ (reference sequence). The trim removed 5 bases at V and 9 bases at J, leaving 7 bases unmatched. This CDR3 reads CASSLGLAGVEQFF. CDR3 nucleotide sequence: TGTGCCAGCAGCCTGGGGCTAGCGGGGGTTGAGCAGTTCTTC. Full variable domain (rest looked up from reference TRBV7-9 and TRBJ2-1): DTGVSQNPRHKITKRGQNVTFRCDPISEHNRLYWYRQTLGQGPEFLTYFQNEAQLEKSRLLSDRFSAERPKGSFSTLEIQRTEQGDSAMYLCASSLGLAGVEQFFGPGTRLTVL.

This sequence joins TRBV7-8 and TRBJ2-7, with no clear D. CDR1 SGHVS and CDR2 FQNEAQ come from the germline V gene. CDR3 size: 15 residues. V was clipped by 2 bases and J by 4 bases, with 15 bases between them. The chain's CDR3 is CASSLRTVEEYEQYF. The DNA for the CDR3 is TGTGCCAGCAGCTTACGTACAGTTGAGGAATACGAGCAGTACTTC.

The chain has TRBV5-6 and TRBJ2-3; 8 positions agree with TRBD2. The J segment lost 5 bases and the V segment lost 5 bases, leaving 10 bases of the junction unmatched. CDR1 SGHDT and CDR2 YYEEEE come from the germline V gene. CDR3 length: 15 amino acids. The CDR3 coding sequence is TGTGCCAGCAGATCCTCCCGGGGGGGAAAAGATACGCAGTATTTT. Its translation: CASRSSRGGKDTQYF.

This clone was observed a handful of times. The CDR3 reads CASSSRTGVNGYGYTF. CDR3 DNA sequence: TGTGCCAGCAGTTCTCGGACAGGGGTAAACGGCTATGGCTACACCTTC. This chain joins TRBV6-2 or TRBV6-3 and TRBJ1-2, with 9 nucleotides matching TRBD1. This CDR3 has 16 residues. Germline assignment: CDR1 MNHEY and CDR2 SVGEGT. V lost 4 bases and J lost 4; bases outside the gene matches: 10.

This sequence joins TRBV6-5 and TRBJ2-5, with D possibly matching TRBD1 (5 bases). V gave up 4 bases and J gave up 5 bases, with 14 bases separating them. CDR1 is MNHEY, CDR2 SVGAGI, per germline. This CDR3 region has 14 residues. CDR3 sequence reads: CASSWGLIRETQYF. Here the CDR3 DNA reads TGTGCCAGCAGTTGGGGCCTCATAAGGGAGACCCAGTACTTC.

This clone was picked up one time. This chain joins TRBV14 and TRBJ2-5; tentatively, D is TRBD2 (5 bases). V lost 0 bases to trimming and J lost 1 base, with 30 bases between them. This CDR3 comprises 22 residues. The germline V gene has CDR1 SGHDN and CDR2 FVKESK. Written as DNA, the CDR3 is TGTGCCAGCAGCCAAGAGCCCCATCCCACAGACCAGCTCGAGGGCTTCCAAGAGACCCAGTACTTC. It yields the protein CASSQEPHPTDQLEGFQETQYF.

V and J are TRBV4-3 and TRBJ1-1; 8 bases match TRBD1. CDR3 length: 14 residues. Germline V gives CDR1 LGHNA, CDR2 YSLEER. The V segment lost 4 bases and the J segment 4 bases; nucleotides outside the gene matches: 5. In nucleotides, the CDR3 is TGCGCCAGCAGCCGAACAGGGGGGGGCACTGAAGCTTTCTTT. It translates to CASSRTGGGTEAFF.

This rearrangement joins TRBV27 to TRBJ2-3, with D perhaps matching TRBD1 (5 bases). With 2 bases removed from V and 6 bases from J, the gap between germline ends came to 15 bases. The CDR3 loop spans 15 amino acids. CDR1 is MNHEY, CDR2 SMNVEV, per germline (reference sequence). The CDR3 spells CASSLSGAGYDTQYF. The CDR3 DNA reads TGTGCCAGCAGTTTAAGTGGCGCAGGGTACGATACGCAGTATTTT.

The chain combines TRBV4-3 with TRBJ2-7; 7 bases map to TRBD2. With V trimmed by 2 bases and J by 6 bases, 4 bases remained unmatched. Germline V gene data show CDR1 as LGHNA and CDR2 as YSLEER. The CDR3 totals 13 residues. CDR3 DNA: TGCGCCAGCAGCCAATCCGGGGGGACCGAGCAGTACTTC. Protein: CASSQSGGTEQYF.

V and J are TRBV25-1 and TRBJ2-1; possible D gene TRBD1, 6 bases. The CDR3 spans 15 residues. CDR1 MGHDK and CDR2 SYGVNS come from the germline V gene. The V end was cut by 4 bases, the J end by 6 bases, with 16 bases between. CDR3 nucleotides: TGTGCCAGCAGTGCTCCAGGGGCCAGAGTCAATGAGCAGTTCTTC. Protein product: CASSAPGARVNEQFF.

The J gene is TRBJ2-7, the V gene TRBV5-5, with D unclear. V dropped 6 bases and J dropped 1 base, with 14 bases sitting between them. Germline V gives CDR1 SGHKS, CDR2 YYEKEE (reference sequence). The CDR3 length is 14 residues. The CDR3 reads CASIPTPGSYEQYF. The CDR3, as DNA: TGTGCCAGCATCCCTACCCCCGGTTCCTACGAGCAGTACTTC.